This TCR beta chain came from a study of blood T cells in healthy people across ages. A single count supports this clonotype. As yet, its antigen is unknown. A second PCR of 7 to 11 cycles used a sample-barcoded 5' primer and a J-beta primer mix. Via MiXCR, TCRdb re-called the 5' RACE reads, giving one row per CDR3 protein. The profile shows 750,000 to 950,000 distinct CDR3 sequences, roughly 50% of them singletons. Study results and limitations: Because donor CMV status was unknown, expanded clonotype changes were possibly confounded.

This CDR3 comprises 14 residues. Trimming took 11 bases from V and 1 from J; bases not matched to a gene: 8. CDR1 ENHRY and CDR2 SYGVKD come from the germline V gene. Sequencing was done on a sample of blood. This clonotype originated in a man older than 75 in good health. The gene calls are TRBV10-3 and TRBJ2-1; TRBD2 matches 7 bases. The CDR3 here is CAVAKGGSYNEQFF. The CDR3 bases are TGTGCCGTCGCAAAGGGAGGGTCCTACAATGAGCAGTTCTTC.